The T cell receptor beta chain under discussion was sequenced for a study of T-cell memory formation after mild COVID-19. For this clonotype: Its antigen is unidentified.

TCRdb processed the 5' RACE reads anew with MiXCR; each CDR3 protein has one entry. Here the sample spans 110,000 to 150,000 distinct CDR3 sequences, approximately 26% being singletons. Trimming took off 1 base at V and 14 bases at J, with 17 bases between the two ends. Germline V CDR1 and CDR2: MGHRA, YSYEKL. The CDR3 has 14 amino acids. Whole-study findings and limits: Day 37-peaking second-wave clones had unconfirmed SARS-CoV-2 specificity. Pre-infection memory already had some responding clones, implying cross-reactive memory joined.

The V gene is TRBV4-1, the J gene TRBJ1-4; a weak D match, TRBD1 (6 bases). The specimen was PBMCs or a T cell subset sorted from them (not recorded which). This receptor was taken from an adult woman who had mild COVID-19 (a few samples of this study predate the infection). Cell type and time point are not known. CDR3 DNA sequence: TGCGCCAGCAGCCAAGGCGACAGGACGAAGGGTCTGTTTTTT. Amino acid sequence: CASSQGDRTKGLFF.